This record concerns one T cell receptor (beta chain) sequence. The antigen remains undetermined. Other DNA sequences within the sample encode an identical CDR3. This sample is part of a study of T cell responses to AZD1222 COVID-19 vaccine. Study-level results: White British ancestry dominated among donors, who included more females, and clonal diversity was possibly underestimated.

The repertoire was sequenced with immunoSEQ multiplex PCR; TCRdb's copy has only in-frame clones and lacks some. Of roughly 150,000 clones listed, about nine tenths were seen once; the top ten hold roughly 1.2%. Deletions cut 1 base from V and 5 bases from J, with 5 bases between. The CDR3 consists of 12 residues. Germline CDR1 reads SGHTA; CDR2 reads FQGNSA. The specimen was peripheral blood, collected 28 days after the second AZD1222 dose. The clonotype originates from an adult who received the AZD1222 COVID-19 vaccine. The chain employs TRBV7-2 and TRBJ2-5; no definite D call. DNA of the CDR3: TGTGCCAGCAGCTTAGTCACGGAGACCCAGTACTTC. Its protein is CASSLVTETQYF.